Sequencing of this T cell receptor beta chain was carried out in a study of T cells after yellow fever vaccination. Study-wide context: Fractions of low cell number were prepared using SMART-Seq v4 Ultra Low Input. Study-level results: Most primary-vaccination clones recurred post-booster (just under 98% CD4, 88% CD8).

CDR3 length equals 13 residues. V was clipped by 5 bases and J by 7 bases, with 15 bases between them. The V gene's germline CDR1 is MNHEY and CDR2 SMNVEV (reference sequence). To note about this clonotype: The antigen is undetermined.

By 5'RACE template switching, TCR cDNA was produced, with a universal primer site and UMIs added in the process. TCRdb reprocessed the 5' RACE reads with MiXCR, giving one entry per CDR3 protein. The sample has 100,000 to 150,000 distinct CDR3 sequences; 8% to 10% are singletons. V usage is TRBV27 and J usage is TRBJ2-7; the D gene could be TRBD1 or TRBD2 (6 bases each). The origin of this receptor is a man aged 18-30 years who received the YFV17D yellow fever vaccine. This specimen was CD8+ T cells sorted from PBMCs, taken on the day of the yellow fever booster vaccination. The CDR3 DNA reads as TGTGCCAGCAGTCTAAGGGGGGCGCGGGAGCAGTACGTC. Amino acids: CASSLRGAREQYV.